In this sample, the clone carrying this T cell receptor (beta chain) turned up a few times. The junction differs from germline at one of its ends, possibly a read error. Per the original data handling: Estimation of nucleated cell counts was performed using reference gene primer amplification. The method was immunoSEQ multiplex PCR; TCRdb's version includes in-frame clones alone and lacks a portion of them. Clone size and the V and J calls come from that table; the DNA yielded D and trimming. Here the sample spans fewer than 85,000 clones, 87% being singletons. CDR1 and CDR2 (germline): SSHAT, FNYEAQ (reference sequence). The CDR3 spans 14 residues. The data stem from a study of blood T cell repertoires in COVID-19. In the study overall: The study drew acute and convalescent COVID-19 samples from the United States, Italy and Spain.

This clonotype was sampled from a man aged 50 to 59 with active COVID-19. The sequencing sample was made of peripheral blood. The J gene is TRBJ2-5, the V gene TRBV7-7, with 11 nucleotides matching TRBD2. The CDR3, as DNA: TGTGCTAGCAGCCAGACTAGCGGGACGGAGACCCAGTACTTC. Protein sequence: CASSQTSGTETQYF.